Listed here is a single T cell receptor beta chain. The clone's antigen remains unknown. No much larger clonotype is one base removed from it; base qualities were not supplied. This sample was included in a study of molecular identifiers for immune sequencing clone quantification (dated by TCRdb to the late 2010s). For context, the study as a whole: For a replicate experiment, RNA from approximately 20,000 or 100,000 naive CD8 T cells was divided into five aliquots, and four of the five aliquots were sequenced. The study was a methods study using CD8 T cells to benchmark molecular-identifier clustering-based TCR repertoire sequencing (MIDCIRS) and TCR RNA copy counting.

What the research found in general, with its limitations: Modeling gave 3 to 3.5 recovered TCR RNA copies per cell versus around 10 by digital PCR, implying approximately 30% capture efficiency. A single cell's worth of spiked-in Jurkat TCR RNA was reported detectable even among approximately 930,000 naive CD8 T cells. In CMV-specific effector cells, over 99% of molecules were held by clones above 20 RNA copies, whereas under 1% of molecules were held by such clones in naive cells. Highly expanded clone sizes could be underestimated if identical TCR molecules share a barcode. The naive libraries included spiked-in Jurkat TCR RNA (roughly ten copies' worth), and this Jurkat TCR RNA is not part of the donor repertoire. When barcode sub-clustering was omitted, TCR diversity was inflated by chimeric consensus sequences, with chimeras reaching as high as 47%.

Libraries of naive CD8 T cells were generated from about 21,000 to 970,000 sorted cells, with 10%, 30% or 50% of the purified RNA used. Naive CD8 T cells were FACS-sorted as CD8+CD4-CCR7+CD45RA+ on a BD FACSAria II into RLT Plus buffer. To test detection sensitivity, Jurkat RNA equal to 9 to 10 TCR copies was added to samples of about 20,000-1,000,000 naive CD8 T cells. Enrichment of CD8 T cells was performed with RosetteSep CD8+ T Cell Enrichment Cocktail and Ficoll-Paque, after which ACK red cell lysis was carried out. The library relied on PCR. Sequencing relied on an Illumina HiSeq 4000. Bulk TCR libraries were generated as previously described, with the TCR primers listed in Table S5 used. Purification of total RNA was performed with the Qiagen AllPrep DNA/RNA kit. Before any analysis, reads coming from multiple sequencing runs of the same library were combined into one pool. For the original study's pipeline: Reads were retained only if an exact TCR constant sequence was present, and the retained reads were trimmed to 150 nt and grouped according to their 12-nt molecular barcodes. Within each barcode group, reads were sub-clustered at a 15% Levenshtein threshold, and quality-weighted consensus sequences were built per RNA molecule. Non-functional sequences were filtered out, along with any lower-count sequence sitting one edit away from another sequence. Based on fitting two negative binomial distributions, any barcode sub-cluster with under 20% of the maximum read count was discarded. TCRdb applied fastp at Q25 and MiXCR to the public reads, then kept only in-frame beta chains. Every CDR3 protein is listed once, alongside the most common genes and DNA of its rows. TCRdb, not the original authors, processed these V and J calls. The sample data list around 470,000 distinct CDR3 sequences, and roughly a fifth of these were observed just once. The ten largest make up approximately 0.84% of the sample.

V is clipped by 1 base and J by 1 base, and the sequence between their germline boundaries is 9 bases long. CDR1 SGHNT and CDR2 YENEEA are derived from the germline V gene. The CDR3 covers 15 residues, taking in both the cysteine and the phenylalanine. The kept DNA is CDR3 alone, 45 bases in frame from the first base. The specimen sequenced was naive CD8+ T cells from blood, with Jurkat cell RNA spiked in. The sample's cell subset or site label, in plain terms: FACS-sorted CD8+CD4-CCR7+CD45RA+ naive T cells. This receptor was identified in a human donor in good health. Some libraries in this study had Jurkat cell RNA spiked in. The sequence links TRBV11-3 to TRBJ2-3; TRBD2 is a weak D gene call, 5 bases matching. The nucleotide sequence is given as TGTGCCAGCAGCTTAGTACACGGGGGCACAGATACGCAGTATTTT. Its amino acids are CASSLVHGGTDTQYF.